Below are 24 T cell receptor beta chains sequenced from a single sample in a study of cytomegalovirus exposure and HLA in healthy donors. PCR primers comprised 60 Vbeta and 13 Jbeta primers. Profiled with immunoSEQ multiplex PCR; TCRdb holds only in-frame clones, not every one. The sample includes tens of thousands of clones, roughly 73% of them seen just once. The sequenced material came from PBMCs. The source of these receptors is a male donor in good health and CMV-seropositive.

This clone has a single count. J is TRBJ2-7 and V is TRBV7-6, with 11 bases matching TRBD2. The germline gives CDR1 SGHVS, CDR2 FNYEAQ. Losses at the gene ends were 4 bases for V and 4 bases for J; bases not matched to a gene: 6. The CDR3 is made up of 15 amino acids. For the CDR3, the DNA is TGTGCCAGCAGCTCCCCGACTAGCGGGATATACGAGCAGTACTTC. Translating gives CASSSPTSGIYEQYF.

This clone showed up just once. This rearrangement joins TRBV5-1 to TRBJ1-4; 9 bases line up with TRBD1. The trim removed 4 bases at V and 8 bases at J, leaving 9 bases unmatched. Germline CDR1 SGHRS, CDR2 YFSETQ. This CDR3 comprises 15 residues. CDR3 DNA: TGCGCCAGCAGCCCAAACAGGGGGCGAGGAGAAAAACTGTTTTTT. This translates into CASSPNRGRGEKLFF.

This clone has a single count. The J gene is TRBJ2-5, the V gene TRBV28, with 11 bases that match TRBD1. Germline CDR1 reads MDHEN; CDR2 reads SYDVKM. Trimming took 10 bases from V and 5 from J; bases not matched to a gene: 6. The CDR3 runs to 13 residues. The CDR3 is CATRDRGRETQYF. The CDR3 DNA reads as TGTGCCACCCGGGACAGGGGGAGGGAGACCCAGTACTTC.

The chain combines TRBV2 with TRBJ2-7; D is undetermined. The V gene lost 5 bases and the J gene lost 3 bases, with 5 bases spanning the gap. The CDR3 has 11 residues. Germline CDR1 SNHLY, CDR2 FYNNEI. The CDR3 DNA reads TGTGCCAGCAGTTTATTCTACGAGCAGTACTTC. This encodes CASSLFYEQYF. The whole variable domain, filled in from reference TRBV2 and TRBJ2-7, reads EPEVTQTPSHQVTQMGQEVILRCVPISNHLYFYWYRQILGQKVEFLVSFYNNEISEKSEIFDDQFSVERPDGSNFTLKIRSTKLEDSAMYFCASSLFYEQYFGPGTRLTVT.

The V gene is TRBV7-9, the J gene TRBJ2-7, with 14 bases lining up with TRBD2. CDR3 length: 17 residues. Germline CDR1 and CDR2: SEHNR and FQNEAQ (reference sequence). The V gene end was trimmed by 6 bases and the J gene end by 2 bases; junction bases not matched to a gene: 9. The CDR3 DNA sequence: TGTGCCAGCAGAAGTCTCGGACTAGCGGGAGGCGCCTACGAGCAGTACTTC. Translated, it gives CASRSLGLAGGAYEQYF.

V gene TRBV4-1 combines with J gene TRBJ2-7; the match to TRBD1 covers 9 bases. The CDR3 spans 15 residues. V trimming: 2 bases; J trimming: 4 bases; junction bases outside the gene matches: 6. In germline, CDR1 is MGHRA, CDR2 YSYEKL. CDR3: CASSQQPGQGYEQYF. The DNA for the CDR3 is TGCGCCAGCAGCCAACAACCGGGACAGGGTTACGAGCAGTACTTC.

This chain links TRBV5-4 with TRBJ2-3; D unresolved. The ends were cut back, 0 bases at V and 2 bases at J, with 4 bases in the middle. CDR1 SGHNT and CDR2 YYREEE come from the germline V gene (reference sequence). The CDR3 contains 13 residues. As DNA, the CDR3 is TGTGCCAGCAGCTTGGCCTACACAGATACGCAGTATTTT. Protein product: CASSLAYTDTQYF. The full variable domain, rest sourced from reference TRBV5-4 and TRBJ2-3, is ETGVTQSPTHLIKTRGQQVTLRCSSQSGHNTVSWYQQALGQGPQFIFQYYREEENGRGNFPPRFSGLQFPNYSSELNVNALELDDSALYLCASSLAYTDTQYFGPGTRLTVL.

V is TRBV4-2 and J is TRBJ2-1; perhaps TRBD2 as D (5 bases). In germline, CDR1 is LGHNA, CDR2 YNFKEQ. V was shortened by 1 base and J by 2 bases, with 15 bases between the two germline ends. The CDR3 is made up of 17 amino acids. In nucleotides, the CDR3 is TGTGCCAGCAGCCAAGTGGCCCAGCGGTCCCCCTACAATGAGCAGTTCTTC. Protein: CASSQVAQRSPYNEQFF.

The chain uses TRBV28 and TRBJ1-1; 9 bases agree with TRBD1. Germline assignment: CDR1 MDHEN and CDR2 SYDVKM. CDR3 length: 14 amino acids. Trimming cost V 6 bases and J 5 bases; bases outside gene matches: 7. As DNA, the CDR3 is TGTGCCAGCAGCGAACACAGGGGGCAGACTGAAGCTTTCTTT. Protein: CASSEHRGQTEAFF.

The J gene is TRBJ1-1, the V gene TRBV15; perhaps TRBD1 as D (6 bases). The CDR3 has 14 amino acids. Per the germline V gene, CDR1 is LNHNV and CDR2 is YYDKDF (reference sequence). Trimming stripped 2 bases from V and 5 bases from J, with 12 bases between. CDR3 nucleotide sequence: TGTGCCACCAGCAGACAACAGGGTTATACTGAAGCTTTCTTT. Protein product: CATSRQQGYTEAFF.

The chain carries TRBV9 and TRBJ2-7; 9 nucleotides align to TRBD1. V gave up 0 bases and J gave up 2 bases; unmatched junction bases: 6. The CDR3 loop spans 16 amino acids. Per the germline V gene, CDR1 is SGDLS and CDR2 is YYNGEE. In DNA form, the CDR3 reads TGTGCCAGCAGCGTAGCCCCACAGGGGGCTACCTACGAGCAGTACTTC. This codes for CASSVAPQGATYEQYF.

The genes are TRBV7-2 and TRBJ1-5, with TRBD1 as a possible D gene (5 bases). Trimming removed 5 bases from V and 6 bases from J, with 17 bases in between. The germline V gene has CDR1 SGHTA and CDR2 FQGNSA. This CDR3 comprises 15 residues. CDR3 sequence (DNA): TGTGCCAGCAGCGCCGCCATGGGGCCGCCTCAGCCCCAGCATTTT. This sequence encodes CASSAAMGPPQPQHF.

The V call is TRBV25-1, the J call TRBJ1-1, with D tentatively TRBD1 (5 bases). Trimming cost V 1 base and J 0 bases, with 15 bases left between them. Germline lookup yields CDR1 MGHDK and CDR2 SYGVNS. This CDR3 is built from 17 residues. In DNA, the CDR3 is TGTGCCAGCAGTGAATCCCCACTCGGGGGTTTGAACACTGAAGCTTTCTTT. As protein: CASSESPLGGLNTEAFF.

The chain joins TRBV5-4 to TRBJ2-2, with a possible D match to TRBD2 (5 bases). Trimming removed 4 bases at V and 1 base at J, with 8 bases between. Germline V gene data show CDR1 as SGHNT and CDR2 as YYREEE (reference sequence). This CDR3 is 14 amino acids long. This chain's CDR3 is CASSRTVNTGELFF. CDR3 in DNA: TGTGCCAGCAGCCGGACTGTGAACACCGGGGAGCTGTTTTTT.

J is TRBJ2-3 and V is TRBV19; D gene unclear. The V gene lost 6 bases and the J gene lost 1 base, with 8 bases spanning the gap. Germline V gene lookup returns CDR1 LNHDA and CDR2 SQIVND (reference sequence). The CDR3 extends over 13 amino acids. CDR3 sequence: CASRLRGTDTQYF. The CDR3 DNA sequence: TGTGCCAGTAGACTTCGTGGCACAGATACGCAGTATTTT.

In its sample, this clone was seen once. V usage is TRBV5-4 and J usage is TRBJ2-2; D uncertain. Germline V gene sequence: CDR1 SGHNT, CDR2 YYREEE (reference sequence). The CDR3 consists of 15 residues. Trimming removed 4 bases from V and 1 base from J, with 11 bases in between. CDR3 sequence: CASSPTGVNTGELFF. CDR3 sequence (DNA): TGTGCCAGCAGCCCGACTGGCGTGAACACCGGGGAGCTGTTTTTT.

This clone was observed once. The gene calls are TRBV7-3 and TRBJ2-1, with D uncertain. Germline V gives CDR1 SGHTA, CDR2 FQGTGA. Deletions cut 5 bases from V and 0 bases from J, with 26 bases between. The CDR3 is made up of 20 amino acids. The DNA of the CDR3 is TGTGCCAGCAGCCCCCGAGGCTCGACTCGAGATTCCCGCTCCTACAATGAGCAGTTCTTC. Protein product: CASSPRGSTRDSRSYNEQFF.

This chain links TRBV29-1 with TRBJ2-1, with 8 bases lining up with TRBD2. The CDR3 extends over 11 amino acids. V lost 7 bases to trimming and J lost 9 bases; unmatched junction nucleotides: 5. The germline V gene has CDR1 SQVTM and CDR2 ANQGSEA. CDR3 sequence reads: CSATSGSEQFF. CDR3 sequence (DNA): TGCAGCGCTACCAGCGGGAGTGAGCAGTTCTTC.

The chain combines TRBV30 with TRBJ1-2; D unclear. Trimming removed 5 bases at V and 0 bases at J, with 19 bases between. The CDR3 runs to 16 residues. The germline V gene has CDR1 GTSNPN and CDR2 SVGIG (reference sequence). Written as DNA, the CDR3 is TGTGCCTGGCAAAAGTACCAGCGAATCTCTAACTATGGCTACACCTTC. Translating it yields CAWQKYQRISNYGYTF.

The CDR3 DNA sequence: TGCGCCAGCCTCAAGGGGCAGGGGATGGTGCCCCAGCATTTT. This gives the protein CASLKGQGMVPQHF. This rearrangement joins TRBV23-1 to TRBJ1-5; maybe TRBD1 (6 bases). TRBV23-1 is classed as an ORF, of uncertain function. V was clipped by 8 bases and J by 9 bases, with 20 bases between them. CDR3 length: 14 residues.

The genes are TRBV7-3 and TRBJ2-5; TRBD2 matches at 12 bases. CDR3 size: 15 residues. The germline gives CDR1 SGHTA, CDR2 FQGTGA. Trimming took 4 bases from V and 5 from J; bases not matched to a gene: 5. The CDR3 sequence: CASSSLAGGVETQYF. The CDR3 region has the DNA TGTGCCAGCAGCTCCCTAGCGGGAGGGGTGGAGACCCAGTACTTC.

The chain has TRBV5-1 and TRBJ2-6, with a possible D match to TRBD1 (6 bases). CDR1 and CDR2 from the germline V gene are SGHRS and YFSETQ. CDR3 length: 15 amino acids. V lost 3 bases and J lost 0, with 7 bases in between. The CDR3 region has the DNA TGCGCCAGCAGCTCGGACAGCTCTGGGGCCAACGTCCTGACTTTC. This encodes CASSSDSSGANVLTF. The full variable domain, in which reference TRBV5-1 and TRBJ2-6 provide the parts outside the CDR3, is KAGVTQTPRYLIKTRGQQVTLSCSPISGHRSVSWYQQTPGQGLQFLFEYFSETQRNKGNFPGRFSGRQFSNSRSEMNVSTLELGDSALYLCASSSDSSGANVLTFGAGSRLTVL.

This clone has a single count. This rearrangement joins TRBV6-4 to TRBJ2-1, with 7 bases matching TRBD2. CDR1 is MRHNA and CDR2 is SNTAGT in the germline V gene. Trimming cost V 4 bases and J 10 bases; bases outside gene matches: 10. The CDR3 loop spans 14 amino acids. In DNA form, the CDR3 reads TGTGCCAGCAGTGCAAGCGGGACGGGCAGGGAGCAGTTCTTC. Its protein is CASSASGTGREQFF.

This clone was seen only a few times. The chain carries TRBV10-3 and TRBJ1-5; D remains unclear. Per the germline V gene, CDR1 is ENHRY and CDR2 is SYGVKD. The CDR3 has 17 residues. The V and J ends lost 0 bases and 2 bases respectively, with 14 bases between them. CDR3 sequence reads: CAISESPLNGGNQPQHF. CDR3 in DNA: TGTGCCATCAGTGAGTCGCCCCTTAACGGGGGCAATCAGCCCCAGCATTTT.